These T cell receptor beta chains were read from a single sample in a study of blood T cells in healthy people across ages. TCRdb processed the 5' RACE reads anew with MiXCR; each CDR3 protein has one entry. Altogether more than 900,000 distinct CDR3 sequences are present, under 30% being singletons, with the ten largest covering 0.65% to 0.75%. The sample was also reused in another study, on T cells of mothers and their children.

The sequencing input was blood. The receptors originated from a girl aged 2 to 10 in good health. The CDR3 runs from the conserved cysteine through the conserved F or W. The order of the fields is clone size, V gene, D gene, J gene, CDR3 protein, CDR3 DNA. A D gene is named only where the DNA matches it firmly. Clone size is given for some rows only: seen once, a few or many times, or a class if the clone is expanded.

>-|TRBV6-1|-|TRBJ2-7
CASSTTPGHETYEQYF
TGTGCCAGCAGTACAACTCCGGGACACGAAACCTACGAGCAGTACTTC
>few|TRBV5-1|-|TRBJ2-5
CANNLGRNEETQYF
TGCGCCAACAACTTGGGCCGGAATGAGGAGACCCAGTACTTC
>few|TRBV5-1|-|TRBJ2-3
CASSPQSQGEVSDTQYF
TGCGCCAGCAGCCCCCAAAGCCAGGGAGAAGTTTCAGATACGCAGTATTTT
>-|TRBV29-1|-|TRBJ2-1
CSVQLVNEQFF
TGCAGCGTTCAGCTGGTCAATGAGCAGTTCTTC
>-|TRBV7-3|-|TRBJ2-5
CASSLSSLDSSETQYF
TGTGCCAGCAGCTTAAGTAGTTTGGACAGCTCAGAGACCCAGTACTTC
>-|TRBV5-1|-|TRBJ2-1
CASKLALGNEQFF
TGCGCCAGCAAACTAGCCCTAGGAAATGAGCAGTTCTTC
>-|TRBV20-1|-|TRBJ2-3
CSASGGLSTDTQYF
TGCAGTGCTAGCGGGGGCCTGAGCACAGATACGCAGTATTTT
>few|TRBV5-5|-|TRBJ1-6
CASSLDNGHSPLHF
TGTGCCAGCAGCTTGGATAATGGGCATTCACCCCTCCACTTT
>-|TRBV12-3/TRBV12-4|TRBD2|TRBJ2-1
CASTSLAGVYHEQFF
TGTGCCAGCACCTCCCTAGCGGGAGTGTATCATGAGCAGTTCTTC
>-|TRBV29-1|-|TRBJ2-5
CSVRAEQETQYF
TGCAGCGTTAGGGCAGAACAAGAGACCCAGTACTTC
>many|TRBV20-1|-|TRBJ2-2
CSAQLLPHGLTGELFF
TGCAGTGCGCAATTACTGCCCCATGGACTTACCGGGGAGCTGTTTTTT
>-|TRBV3-1|TRBD2|TRBJ2-4
CASSQVAGEGNIQYF
TGTGCCAGCAGCCAAGTGGCGGGGGAGGGAAACATTCAGTACTTC
>-|TRBV24-1|-|TRBJ2-2
CATSDLGTMEAGELFF
TGTGCCACCAGTGATTTGGGGACGATGGAGGCCGGGGAGCTGTTTTTT
>-|TRBV4-1|-|TRBJ1-2
CASSQVYGDGYTF
TGCGCCAGCAGCCAAGTTTATGGTGATGGCTACACCTTC
>few|TRBV7-9|-|TRBJ2-5
CASTLGGQQETQYF
TGTGCCAGCACTCTAGGGGGGCAACAAGAGACCCAGTACTTC
>-|TRBV12-3/TRBV12-4|-|TRBJ1-2
CASSRSPVQFYGYTF
TGTGCCAGCAGTCGTAGCCCGGTACAGTTCTATGGCTACACCTTC
>many|TRBV11-2|-|TRBJ2-1
CASSLEPNNEQFF
TGTGCCAGCAGCTTAGAACCCAACAATGAGCAGTTCTTC
>few|TRBV4-1|TRBD2|TRBJ2-1
CASSQESLTSLDEQFF
TGCGCCAGCAGCCAAGAATCTTTGACTAGCCTCGATGAGCAGTTCTTC
>-|TRBV27|-|TRBJ1-1
CASTSTDGEPSTEAFF
TGTGCCAGCACCTCGACCGACGGGGAGCCGAGCACTGAAGCTTTCTTT
>-|TRBV19|-|TRBJ1-1
CASTVTNLVTEAFF
TGTGCCAGTACCGTAACGAATTTAGTTACTGAAGCTTTCTTT
>-|TRBV2|TRBD2|TRBJ2-4
CASSYLTLAGGLSKNIQYF
TGTGCCAGCAGCTACCTCACCCTAGCGGGAGGCCTTTCCAAAAACATTCAGTACTTC
>few|TRBV5-1|TRBD1|TRBJ1-4
CASSTGQGQGQKLFF
TGCGCCAGCAGCACCGGACAAGGACAGGGTCAAAAACTGTTTTTT
>-|TRBV4-1|-|TRBJ2-7
CASSQKSGYEQYF
TGCGCCAGCAGCCAGAAAAGTGGATACGAGCAGTACTTC
>-|TRBV29-1|-|TRBJ2-7
CSVVWIDRSYEQYF
TGCAGCGTTGTGTGGATCGACAGGTCATACGAGCAGTACTTC
>-|TRBV7-2|-|TRBJ1-1
CASSFLPETNTEAFF
TGTGCCAGCAGCTTTCTCCCTGAAACGAACACTGAAGCTTTCTTT
>few|TRBV5-1|TRBD1|TRBJ1-2
CASSSTTGDGYTF
TGCGCCAGCAGCTCAACTACAGGGGATGGCTACACCTTC
>-|TRBV19|TRBD1|TRBJ2-2
CASTGGANTGELFF
TGTGCCAGTACAGGGGGCGCGAACACCGGGGAGCTGTTTTTT
>few|TRBV4-1|-|TRBJ2-7
CASSQHRDLYEQYF
TGCGCCAGCAGCCAACACCGGGATCTCTACGAGCAGTACTTC
>few|TRBV11-2|TRBD1|TRBJ1-4
CASSFRDRKEKLFF
TGTGCCAGCAGCTTCCGGGACAGAAAAGAAAAACTGTTTTTT
>few|TRBV5-6|TRBD2|TRBJ2-7
CASSFSGLSYEQYF
TGTGCCAGCAGCTTTAGCGGGCTCTCCTACGAGCAGTACTTC
>-|TRBV29-1|-|TRBJ2-7
CSVERGGAYEQYF
TGCAGCGTTGAAAGGGGGGGGGCCTACGAGCAGTACTTC
>few|TRBV20-1|-|TRBJ1-2
CSVWENGYTF
TGCAGTGTATGGGAGAATGGCTACACCTTC
>many|TRBV5-6|TRBD1|TRBJ2-3
CASSLGTGYTDTQYF
TGTGCCAGCAGCTTAGGGACAGGGTACACAGATACGCAGTATTTT
>-|TRBV3-1|TRBD1|TRBJ2-1
CASSPPGTANNEQFF
TGTGCCAGCAGCCCGCCCGGGACAGCTAACAATGAGCAGTTCTTC
>-|TRBV5-6|-|TRBJ1-2
CASSPVIRGNYGYTF
TGTGCCAGCAGCCCAGTCATCCGGGGGAACTATGGCTACACCTTC
>few|TRBV20-1|TRBD2|TRBJ2-7
CSARDHLAGTKYEQYF
TGCAGTGCTAGAGATCATCTAGCGGGGACAAAGTACGAGCAGTACTTC
>-|TRBV29-1|TRBD1|TRBJ1-2
CSVAGTGIDYGYTF
TGCAGCGTAGCCGGGACAGGGATTGACTATGGCTACACCTTC
>few|TRBV6-2/TRBV6-3|TRBD1|TRBJ2-7
CASSYSPGQGTYEQYF
TGTGCCAGCAGTTACTCCCCGGGACAGGGGACCTACGAGCAGTACTTC
>-|TRBV12-3/TRBV12-4|-|TRBJ2-1
CASSRQFLEQFF
TGTGCCAGCAGTCGACAGTTTTTGGAGCAGTTCTTC
>-|TRBV13|TRBD1|TRBJ1-2
CASSQGPGGDGYTF
TGTGCCAGCAGCCAAGGCCCAGGGGGCGATGGCTACACCTTC
>-|TRBV11-2|-|TRBJ1-2
CASSSLRRDNYGYTF
TGTGCCAGTAGCTCCCTTAGACGGGACAACTATGGCTACACCTTC